This TCR beta chain emerged from a study of blood T cells in healthy people across ages. This CDR3 is built from 16 residues. Germline V lookup: CDR1 LGHDT, CDR2 YNNKEL (reference sequence). J lost 7 bases, V lost 3 bases, and 3 bases had no gene match. With a J-beta primer mix and a sample-barcoded 5' primer, a second PCR ran about 7 to 12 cycles. Using its own MiXCR run on the 5' RACE reads, TCRdb lists one record per CDR3 protein. In the table there are 550,000 to 750,000 distinct CDR3 sequences, 20% to 25% of which are singletons. The rearrangement joins TRBV3-1 to TRBJ2-1; 16 bases match TRBD2. The receptor was isolated from a man aged 70-80 years in good health. The sample was blood. The CDR3 nucleotides are TGTGCCAGCAGCCAGGGGACTAGCGGGAGGGTAAATGAGCAGTTCTTC. Protein: CASSQGTSGRVNEQFF.